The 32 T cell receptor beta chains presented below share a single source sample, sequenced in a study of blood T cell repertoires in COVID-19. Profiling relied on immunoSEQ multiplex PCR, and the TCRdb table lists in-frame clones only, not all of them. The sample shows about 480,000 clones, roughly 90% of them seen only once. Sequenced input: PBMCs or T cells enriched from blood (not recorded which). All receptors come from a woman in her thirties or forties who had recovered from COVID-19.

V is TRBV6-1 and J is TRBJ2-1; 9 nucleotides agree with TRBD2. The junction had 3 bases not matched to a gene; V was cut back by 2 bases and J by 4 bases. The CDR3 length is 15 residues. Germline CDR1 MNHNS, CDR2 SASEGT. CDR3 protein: CASSERLAVYNEQFF. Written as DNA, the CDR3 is TGTGCCAGCAGTGAACGACTAGCGGTTTACAATGAGCAGTTCTTC.

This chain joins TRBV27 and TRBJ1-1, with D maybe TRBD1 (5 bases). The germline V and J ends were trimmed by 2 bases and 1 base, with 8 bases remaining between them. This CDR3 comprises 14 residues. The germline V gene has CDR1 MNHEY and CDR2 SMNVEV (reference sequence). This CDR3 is CASSLGAGNTEAFF. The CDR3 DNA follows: TGTGCCAGCAGTTTAGGGGCAGGGAACACTGAAGCTTTCTTT.

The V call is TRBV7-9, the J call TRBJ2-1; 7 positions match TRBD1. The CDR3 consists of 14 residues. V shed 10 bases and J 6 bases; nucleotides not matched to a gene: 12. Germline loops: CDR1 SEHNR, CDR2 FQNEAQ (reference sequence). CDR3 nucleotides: TGTGCCATCCCGACAGGGTACCTTGGCAATGAGCAGTTCTTC. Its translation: CAIPTGYLGNEQFF.

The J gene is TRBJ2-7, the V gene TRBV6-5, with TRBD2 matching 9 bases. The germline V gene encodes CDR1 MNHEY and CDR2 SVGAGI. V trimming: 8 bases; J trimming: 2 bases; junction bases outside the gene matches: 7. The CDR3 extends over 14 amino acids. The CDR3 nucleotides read TGTGCCAGCTCACGGACTAGCGAGACCTACGAGCAGTACTTC. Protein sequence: CASSRTSETYEQYF.

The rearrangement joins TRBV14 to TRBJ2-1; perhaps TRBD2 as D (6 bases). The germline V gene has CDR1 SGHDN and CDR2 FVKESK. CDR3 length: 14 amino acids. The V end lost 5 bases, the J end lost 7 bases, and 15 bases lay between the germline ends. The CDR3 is CASSSGLNLNEQFF. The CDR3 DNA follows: TGTGCCAGCAGCTCGGGACTTAACTTGAATGAGCAGTTCTTC.

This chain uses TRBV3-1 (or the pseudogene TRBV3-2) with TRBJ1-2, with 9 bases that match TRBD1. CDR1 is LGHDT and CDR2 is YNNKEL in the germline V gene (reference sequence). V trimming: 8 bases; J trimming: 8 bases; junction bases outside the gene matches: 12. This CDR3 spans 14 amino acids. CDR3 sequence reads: CASRETGGMSGYTF. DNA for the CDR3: TGTGCCAGCCGGGAGACAGGGGGTATGAGCGGCTACACCTTC.

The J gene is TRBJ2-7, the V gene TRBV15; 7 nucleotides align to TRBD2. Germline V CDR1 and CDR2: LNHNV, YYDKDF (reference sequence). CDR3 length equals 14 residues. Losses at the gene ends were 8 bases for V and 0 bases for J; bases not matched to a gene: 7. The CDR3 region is CATRREPNSYEQYF. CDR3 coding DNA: TGTGCCACCCGGCGGGAGCCCAACTCCTACGAGCAGTACTTC. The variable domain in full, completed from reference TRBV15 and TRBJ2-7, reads DAMVIQNPRYQVTQFGKPVTLSCSQTLNHNVMYWYQQKSSQAPKLLFHYYDKDFNNEADTPDNFQSRRPNTSFCFLDIRSPGLGDTAMYLCATRREPNSYEQYFGPGTRLTVT.

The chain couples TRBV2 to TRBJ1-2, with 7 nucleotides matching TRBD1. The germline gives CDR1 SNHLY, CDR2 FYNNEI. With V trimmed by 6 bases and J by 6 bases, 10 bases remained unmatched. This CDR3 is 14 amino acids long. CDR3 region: CASRTGSGENGYTF. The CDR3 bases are TGTGCCAGCAGGACAGGGAGCGGTGAGAATGGCTACACCTTC.

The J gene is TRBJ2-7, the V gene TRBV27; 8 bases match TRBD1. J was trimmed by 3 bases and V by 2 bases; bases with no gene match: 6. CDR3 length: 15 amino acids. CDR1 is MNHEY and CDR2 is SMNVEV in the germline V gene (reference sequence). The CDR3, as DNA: TGTGCCAGCAGTTTAACCCGGACAGGGCTCTACGAGCAGTACTTC. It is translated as CASSLTRTGLYEQYF.

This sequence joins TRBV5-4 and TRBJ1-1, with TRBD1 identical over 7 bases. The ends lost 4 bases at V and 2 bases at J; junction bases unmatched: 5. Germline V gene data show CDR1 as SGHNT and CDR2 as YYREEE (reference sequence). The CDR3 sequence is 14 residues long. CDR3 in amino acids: CASSPRDSNTEAFF. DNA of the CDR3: TGTGCCAGCAGCCCCCGGGACAGTAACACTGAAGCTTTCTTT.

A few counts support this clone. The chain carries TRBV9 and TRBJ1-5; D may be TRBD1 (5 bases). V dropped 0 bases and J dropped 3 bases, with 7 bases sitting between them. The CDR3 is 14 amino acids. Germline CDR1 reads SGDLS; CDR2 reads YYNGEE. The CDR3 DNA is TGTGCCAGCAGCGTAGATGGGGCCAATCAGCCCCAGCATTTT. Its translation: CASSVDGANQPQHF.

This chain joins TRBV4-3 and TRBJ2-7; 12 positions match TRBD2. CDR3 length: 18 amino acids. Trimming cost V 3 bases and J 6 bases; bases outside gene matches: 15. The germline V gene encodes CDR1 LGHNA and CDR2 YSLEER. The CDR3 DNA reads TGCGCCAGCAGCCAGGAACTAGCGGGAGGCACACTCCAAATCGAGCAGTACTTC. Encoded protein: CASSQELAGGTLQIEQYF.

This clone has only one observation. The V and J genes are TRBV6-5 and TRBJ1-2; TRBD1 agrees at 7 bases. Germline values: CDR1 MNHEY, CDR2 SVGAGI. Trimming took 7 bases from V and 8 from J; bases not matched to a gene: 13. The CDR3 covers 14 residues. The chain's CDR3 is CASTITPQGKGYTF. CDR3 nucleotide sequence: TGTGCCAGCACCATCACTCCACAGGGGAAGGGCTACACCTTC.

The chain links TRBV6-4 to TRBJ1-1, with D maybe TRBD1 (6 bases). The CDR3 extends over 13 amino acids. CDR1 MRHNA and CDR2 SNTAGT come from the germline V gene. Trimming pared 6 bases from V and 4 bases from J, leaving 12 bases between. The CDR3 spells CASSQGLGTEAFF. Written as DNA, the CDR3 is TGTGCCAGCAGCCAGGGGTTAGGCACTGAAGCTTTCTTT.

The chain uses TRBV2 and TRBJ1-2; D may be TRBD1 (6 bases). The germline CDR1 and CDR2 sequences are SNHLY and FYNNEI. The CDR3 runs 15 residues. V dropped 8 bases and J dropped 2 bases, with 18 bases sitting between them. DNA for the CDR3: TGTGCCAGCGGATCCGGGACACCCGGAAACTATGGCTACACCTTC. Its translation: CASGSGTPGNYGYTF.

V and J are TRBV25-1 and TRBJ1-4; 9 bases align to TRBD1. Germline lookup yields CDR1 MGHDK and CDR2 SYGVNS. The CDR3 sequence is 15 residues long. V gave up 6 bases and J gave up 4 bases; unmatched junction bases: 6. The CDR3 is CASRTGGHGNEKLFF. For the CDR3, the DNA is TGTGCCAGCAGGACAGGGGGGCACGGTAATGAAAAACTGTTTTTT.

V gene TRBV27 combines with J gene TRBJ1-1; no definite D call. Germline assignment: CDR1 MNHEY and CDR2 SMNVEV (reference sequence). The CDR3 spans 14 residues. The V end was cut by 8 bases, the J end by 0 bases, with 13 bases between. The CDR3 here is CASRRLRLNTEAFF. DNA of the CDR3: TGTGCCAGCCGCCGTCTGCGGTTGAACACTGAAGCTTTCTTT.

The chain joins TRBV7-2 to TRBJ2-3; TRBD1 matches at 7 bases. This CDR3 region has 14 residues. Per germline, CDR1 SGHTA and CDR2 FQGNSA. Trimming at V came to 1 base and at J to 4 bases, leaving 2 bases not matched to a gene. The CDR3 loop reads CASSLDGTADTQYF. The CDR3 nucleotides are TGTGCCAGCAGCTTAGACGGGACAGCAGATACGCAGTATTTT.

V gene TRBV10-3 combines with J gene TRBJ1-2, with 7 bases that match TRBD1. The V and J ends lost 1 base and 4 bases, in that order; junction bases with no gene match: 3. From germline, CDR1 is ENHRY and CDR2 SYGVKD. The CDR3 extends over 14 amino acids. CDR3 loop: CAISELQGSYGYTF. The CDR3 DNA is TGTGCCATCAGTGAGTTACAGGGGAGCTATGGCTACACCTTC.

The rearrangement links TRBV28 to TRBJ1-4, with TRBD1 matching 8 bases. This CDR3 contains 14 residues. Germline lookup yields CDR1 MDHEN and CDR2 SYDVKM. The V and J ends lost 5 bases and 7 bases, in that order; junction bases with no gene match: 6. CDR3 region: CASSIQGEAEKLFF. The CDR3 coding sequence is TGTGCCAGCAGTATACAGGGGGAGGCTGAAAAACTGTTTTTT.

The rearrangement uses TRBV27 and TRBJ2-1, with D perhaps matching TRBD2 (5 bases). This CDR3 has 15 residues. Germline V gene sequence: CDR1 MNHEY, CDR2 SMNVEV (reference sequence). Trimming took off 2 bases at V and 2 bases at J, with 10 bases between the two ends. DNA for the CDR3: TGTGCCAGCAGTTTAGAGACTACCGCCTACAATGAGCAGTTCTTC. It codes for CASSLETTAYNEQFF.

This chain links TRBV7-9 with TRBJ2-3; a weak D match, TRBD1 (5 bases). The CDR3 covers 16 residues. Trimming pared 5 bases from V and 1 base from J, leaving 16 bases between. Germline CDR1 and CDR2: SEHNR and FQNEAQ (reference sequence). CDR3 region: CASSAHQGIGTDTQYF. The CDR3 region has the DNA TGTGCCAGCAGCGCACACCAGGGAATTGGCACAGATACGCAGTATTTT.

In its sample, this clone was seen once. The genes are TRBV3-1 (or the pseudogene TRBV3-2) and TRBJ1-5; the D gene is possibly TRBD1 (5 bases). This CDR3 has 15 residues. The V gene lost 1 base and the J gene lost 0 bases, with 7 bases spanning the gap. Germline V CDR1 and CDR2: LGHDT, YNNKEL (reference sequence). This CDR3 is CASSQAGPSNQPQHF. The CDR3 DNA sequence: TGTGCCAGCAGCCAAGCAGGGCCTAGCAATCAGCCCCAGCATTTT.

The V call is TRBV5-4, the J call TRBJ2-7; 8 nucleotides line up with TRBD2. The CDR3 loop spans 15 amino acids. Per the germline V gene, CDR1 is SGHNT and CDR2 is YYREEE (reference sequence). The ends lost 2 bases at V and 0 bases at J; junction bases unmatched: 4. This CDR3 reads CASSFAGGDSYEQYF. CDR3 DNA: TGTGCCAGCAGCTTCGCGGGAGGAGACTCCTACGAGCAGTACTTC.

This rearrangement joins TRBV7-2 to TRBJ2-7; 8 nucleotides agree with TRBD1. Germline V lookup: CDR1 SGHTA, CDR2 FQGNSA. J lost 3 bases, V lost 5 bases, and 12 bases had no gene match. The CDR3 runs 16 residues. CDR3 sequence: CASSPPGQGFYYEQYF. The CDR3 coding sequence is TGTGCCAGCAGCCCACCCGGACAGGGATTTTACTACGAGCAGTACTTC.

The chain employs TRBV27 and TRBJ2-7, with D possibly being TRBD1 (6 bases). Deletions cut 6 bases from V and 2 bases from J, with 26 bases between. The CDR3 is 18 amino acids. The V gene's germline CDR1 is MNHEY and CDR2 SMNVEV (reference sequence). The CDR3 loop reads CASSILRGSKMLPYEQYF. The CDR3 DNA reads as TGTGCCAGCAGCATTCTCAGGGGCTCTAAGATGCTACCCTACGAGCAGTACTTC.

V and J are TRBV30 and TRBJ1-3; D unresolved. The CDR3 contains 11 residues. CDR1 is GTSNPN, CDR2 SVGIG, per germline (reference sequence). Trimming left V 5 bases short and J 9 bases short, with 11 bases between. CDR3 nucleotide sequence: TGTGCCTGGGGTCTGGAGTTCACCATATATTTT. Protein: CAWGLEFTIYF.

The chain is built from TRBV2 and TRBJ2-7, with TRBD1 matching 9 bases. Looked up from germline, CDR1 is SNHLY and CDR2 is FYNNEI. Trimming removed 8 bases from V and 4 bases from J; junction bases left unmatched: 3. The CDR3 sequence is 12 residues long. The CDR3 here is CASVQGAYEQYF. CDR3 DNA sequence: TGTGCCAGCGTACAGGGGGCGTACGAGCAGTACTTC. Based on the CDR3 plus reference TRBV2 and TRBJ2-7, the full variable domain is EPEVTQTPSHQVTQMGQEVILRCVPISNHLYFYWYRQILGQKVEFLVSFYNNEISEKSEIFDDQFSVERPDGSNFTLKIRSTKLEDSAMYFCASVQGAYEQYFGPGTRLTVT.

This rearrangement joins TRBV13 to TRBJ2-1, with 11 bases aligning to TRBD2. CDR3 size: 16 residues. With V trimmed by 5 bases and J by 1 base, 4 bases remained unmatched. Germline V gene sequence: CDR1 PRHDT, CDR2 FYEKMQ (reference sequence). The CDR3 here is CASSEGLAVSYNEQFF. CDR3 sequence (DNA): TGTGCCAGCAGCGAGGGACTAGCGGTTTCCTACAATGAGCAGTTCTTC.

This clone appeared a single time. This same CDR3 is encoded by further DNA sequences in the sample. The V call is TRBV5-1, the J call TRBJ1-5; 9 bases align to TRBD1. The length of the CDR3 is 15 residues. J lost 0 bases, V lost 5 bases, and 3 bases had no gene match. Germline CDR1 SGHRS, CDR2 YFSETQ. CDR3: CASRPTGGSNQPQHF. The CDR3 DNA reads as TGCGCCAGCAGACCGACAGGGGGTAGCAATCAGCCCCAGCATTTT. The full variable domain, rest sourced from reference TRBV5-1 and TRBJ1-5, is KAGVTQTPRYLIKTRGQQVTLSCSPISGHRSVSWYQQTPGQGLQFLFEYFSETQRNKGNFPGRFSGRQFSNSRSEMNVSTLELGDSALYLCASRPTGGSNQPQHFGDGTRLSIL.

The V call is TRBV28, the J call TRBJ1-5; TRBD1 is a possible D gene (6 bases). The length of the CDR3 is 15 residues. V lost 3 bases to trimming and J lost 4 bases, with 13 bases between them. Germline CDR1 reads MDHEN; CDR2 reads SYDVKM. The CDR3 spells CASSFSDRPNQPQHF. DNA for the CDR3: TGTGCCAGCAGTTTCTCCGACAGGCCTAATCAGCCCCAGCATTTT.

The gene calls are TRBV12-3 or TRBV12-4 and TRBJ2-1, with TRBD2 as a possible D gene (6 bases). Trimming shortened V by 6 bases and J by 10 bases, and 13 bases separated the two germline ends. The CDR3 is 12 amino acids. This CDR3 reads CASRPGTFEQFF. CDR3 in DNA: TGTGCCAGCAGACCCGGGACTTTCGAGCAGTTCTTC.